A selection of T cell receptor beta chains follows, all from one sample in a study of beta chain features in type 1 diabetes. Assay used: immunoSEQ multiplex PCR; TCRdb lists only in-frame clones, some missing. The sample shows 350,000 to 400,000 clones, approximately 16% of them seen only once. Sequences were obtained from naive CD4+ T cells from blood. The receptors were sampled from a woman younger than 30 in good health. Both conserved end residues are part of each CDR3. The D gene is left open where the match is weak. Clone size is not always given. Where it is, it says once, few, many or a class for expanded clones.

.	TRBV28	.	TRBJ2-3	TGTGCCAGCACCACTAGCACAGATACGCAGTATTTT	CASTTSTDTQYF
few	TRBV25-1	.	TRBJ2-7	TGTGCCAGCAGTGATTACAGGGAACACTACGAGCAGTACTTC	CASSDYREHYEQYF
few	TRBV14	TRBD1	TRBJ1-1	TGTGCCAGCAGCCAGTGGACAGGGAAGATCACTGAAGCTTTCTTT	CASSQWTGKITEAFF
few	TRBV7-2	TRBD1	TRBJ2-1	TGTGCCAGCATCGCCCTGACAGGGCGTCCTGAGCAGTTCTTC	CASIALTGRPEQFF
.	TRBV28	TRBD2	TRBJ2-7	TGTGCCAGCAGTTTAGTGGGTGCTAGCGGCACCCCCTACGAGCAGTACTTC	CASSLVGASGTPYEQYF
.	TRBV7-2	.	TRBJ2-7	TGTGCCAGCAGCTTAGTGGTACCGCAGGTCTACGAGCAGTACTTC	CASSLVVPQVYEQYF
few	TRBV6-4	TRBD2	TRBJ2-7	TGTGCCAGCAGTGTCGCTAGCGGGCTGGCCTACGAGCAGTACTTC	CASSVASGLAYEQYF
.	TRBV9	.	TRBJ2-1	TGTGCCAGCATGGGCCACAATGAGCAGTTCTTC	CASMGHNEQFF
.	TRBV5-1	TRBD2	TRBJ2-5	TGCGCCAGCAGCTTGGGTAGCGGGAGAGGAGAGACCCAGTACTTC	CASSLGSGRGETQYF
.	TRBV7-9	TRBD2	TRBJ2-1	TGTGCCAGCAGTTCCCCCGGACTAGCGAGAAATGAGCAGTTCTTC	CASSSPGLARNEQFF
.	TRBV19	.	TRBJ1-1	TGTGCCAGTAGTACCCAACCAGGGATCGGCACTGAAGCTTTCTTT	CASSTQPGIGTEAFF
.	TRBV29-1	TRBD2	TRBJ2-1	TGCAGCGTGGAGCAACTAGCGGGAGTTTCCAATGAGCAGTTCTTC	CSVEQLAGVSNEQFF
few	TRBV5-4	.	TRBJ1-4	TGTGCCAGCAGCCGAACCCCGACAGATAGGAATGAAAAACTGTTTTTT	CASSRTPTDRNEKLFF
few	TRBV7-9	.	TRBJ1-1	TGTGCCAGCAGCTCCGCCAGGCAATTGAACACTGAAGCTTTCTTT	CASSSARQLNTEAFF
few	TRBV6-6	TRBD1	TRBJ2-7	TGTGCCAGCAGTCCCGGCCAGGGGGCCGGTGAGCAGTACTTC	CASSPGQGAGEQYF
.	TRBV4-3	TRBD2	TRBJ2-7	TGCGCCAGCAGCCAAGATAGAGGGCTAGCGGGAGGGTTCTACGAGCAGTACTTC	CASSQDRGLAGGFYEQYF
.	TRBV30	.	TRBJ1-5	TGTGCCTGGAGTCTCTGGGAGCAGCCCCAGCATTTT	CAWSLWEQPQHF
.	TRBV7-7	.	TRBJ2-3	TGTGCTAGCCCAGGAGAGGGCGCAGATACGCAGTATTTT	CASPGEGADTQYF
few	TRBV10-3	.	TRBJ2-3	TGTGCCATCAGACGGGACACAACTAGCACAGATACGCAGTATTTT	CAIRRDTTSTDTQYF
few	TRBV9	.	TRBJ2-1	TGTGCCAGCAGCACCTACGACAGGCCCTTCGACAATGAGCAGTTCTTC	CASSTYDRPFDNEQFF
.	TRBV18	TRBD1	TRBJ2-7	TGTGCCAGCTCACCACCGGTGACAGGGGGCTACGAGCAGTACTTC	CASSPPVTGGYEQYF
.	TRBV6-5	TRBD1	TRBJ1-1	TGTGCCAGCATTCGAACAGGGGGCACTGAAGCTTTCTTT	CASIRTGGTEAFF
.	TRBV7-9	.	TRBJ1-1	TGTGCCAGCAGCCAACCCAGGGAAAGCACTGAAGCTTTCTTT	CASSQPRESTEAFF
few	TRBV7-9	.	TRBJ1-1	TGTGCCAGCAGTAGCCGACCGAGGAACACTGAAGCTTTCTTT	CASSSRPRNTEAFF
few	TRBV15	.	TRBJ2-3	TGTGCCACCAGCAGACCACGAGGGGGAACAGATACGCAGTATTTT	CATSRPRGGTDTQYF
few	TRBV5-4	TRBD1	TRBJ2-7	TGTGCCAGCAGCTTGGCCAGGGGGCCCTACGAGCAGTACTTC	CASSLARGPYEQYF
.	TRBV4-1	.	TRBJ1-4	TGCGCCAGCAGCCAAGAGCCCGGGGAAAATGAAAAACTGTTTTTT	CASSQEPGENEKLFF
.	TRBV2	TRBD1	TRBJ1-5	TGTGCCAGCAGTGGGGACAGGGAGGTCAATCAGCCCCAGCATTTT	CASSGDREVNQPQHF
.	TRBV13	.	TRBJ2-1	TGTGCCAGCAGCGTAATCCCCAAACAGGGCAATGAGCAGTTCTTC	CASSVIPKQGNEQFF
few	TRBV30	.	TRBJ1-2	TGTGCCTGGAGGGCAGGGGTCGGCTATGGCTACACCTTC	CAWRAGVGYGYTF
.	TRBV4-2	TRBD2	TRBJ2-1	TGTGCCAGCAGTCCGGGACTAGCGGGAGGGCCGAGCTCCTACAATGAGCAGTTCTTC	CASSPGLAGGPSSYNEQFF
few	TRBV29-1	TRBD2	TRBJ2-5	TGCAGCGTTGAGGGTCGACTAGCGAGACAAGAGACCCAGTACTTC	CSVEGRLARQETQYF
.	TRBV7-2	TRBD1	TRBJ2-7	TGTGCCAGCAGCCCCCGGACAGGGGTCTACGAGCAGTACTTC	CASSPRTGVYEQYF
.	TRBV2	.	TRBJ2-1	TGTGCCAGTCCCATGGGTAGCGTATCGCCAGGTCGCAATGAGCAGTTCTTC	CASPMGSVSPGRNEQFF
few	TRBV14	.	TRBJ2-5	TGTGCCAGCAGCCAGATTCAGGGGTCGATTACGACCCAGTACTTC	CASSQIQGSITTQYF
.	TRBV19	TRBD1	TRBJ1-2	TGTGCCAGTAGTGCGCCGGGACAGGGGTATGGCTACACCTTC	CASSAPGQGYGYTF
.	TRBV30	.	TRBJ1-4	TGTGCCTGGAGTGCGAGGGGGTCAACTAATGAAAAACTGTTTTTT	CAWSARGSTNEKLFF
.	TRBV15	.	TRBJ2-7	TGTGCCACCAGCAGAGATAATGGAGGGAGCGAGCAGTACTTC	CATSRDNGGSEQYF
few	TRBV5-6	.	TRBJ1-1	TGTGCCAGCAGCTGGGCCCAGAACACTGAAGCTTTCTTT	CASSWAQNTEAFF
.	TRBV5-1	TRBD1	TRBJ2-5	TGCGCCAGCAGCCCGGACAGGGGGCGTTCGCCCCAGTACTTC	CASSPDRGRSPQYF
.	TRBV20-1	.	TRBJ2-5	TGCAGTGCTAACAGGGAAGAGACCCAGTACTTC	CSANREETQYF
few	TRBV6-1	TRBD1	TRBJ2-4	TGTGCCACCTTGACAGGGAAAAACATTCAGTACTTC	CATLTGKNIQYF